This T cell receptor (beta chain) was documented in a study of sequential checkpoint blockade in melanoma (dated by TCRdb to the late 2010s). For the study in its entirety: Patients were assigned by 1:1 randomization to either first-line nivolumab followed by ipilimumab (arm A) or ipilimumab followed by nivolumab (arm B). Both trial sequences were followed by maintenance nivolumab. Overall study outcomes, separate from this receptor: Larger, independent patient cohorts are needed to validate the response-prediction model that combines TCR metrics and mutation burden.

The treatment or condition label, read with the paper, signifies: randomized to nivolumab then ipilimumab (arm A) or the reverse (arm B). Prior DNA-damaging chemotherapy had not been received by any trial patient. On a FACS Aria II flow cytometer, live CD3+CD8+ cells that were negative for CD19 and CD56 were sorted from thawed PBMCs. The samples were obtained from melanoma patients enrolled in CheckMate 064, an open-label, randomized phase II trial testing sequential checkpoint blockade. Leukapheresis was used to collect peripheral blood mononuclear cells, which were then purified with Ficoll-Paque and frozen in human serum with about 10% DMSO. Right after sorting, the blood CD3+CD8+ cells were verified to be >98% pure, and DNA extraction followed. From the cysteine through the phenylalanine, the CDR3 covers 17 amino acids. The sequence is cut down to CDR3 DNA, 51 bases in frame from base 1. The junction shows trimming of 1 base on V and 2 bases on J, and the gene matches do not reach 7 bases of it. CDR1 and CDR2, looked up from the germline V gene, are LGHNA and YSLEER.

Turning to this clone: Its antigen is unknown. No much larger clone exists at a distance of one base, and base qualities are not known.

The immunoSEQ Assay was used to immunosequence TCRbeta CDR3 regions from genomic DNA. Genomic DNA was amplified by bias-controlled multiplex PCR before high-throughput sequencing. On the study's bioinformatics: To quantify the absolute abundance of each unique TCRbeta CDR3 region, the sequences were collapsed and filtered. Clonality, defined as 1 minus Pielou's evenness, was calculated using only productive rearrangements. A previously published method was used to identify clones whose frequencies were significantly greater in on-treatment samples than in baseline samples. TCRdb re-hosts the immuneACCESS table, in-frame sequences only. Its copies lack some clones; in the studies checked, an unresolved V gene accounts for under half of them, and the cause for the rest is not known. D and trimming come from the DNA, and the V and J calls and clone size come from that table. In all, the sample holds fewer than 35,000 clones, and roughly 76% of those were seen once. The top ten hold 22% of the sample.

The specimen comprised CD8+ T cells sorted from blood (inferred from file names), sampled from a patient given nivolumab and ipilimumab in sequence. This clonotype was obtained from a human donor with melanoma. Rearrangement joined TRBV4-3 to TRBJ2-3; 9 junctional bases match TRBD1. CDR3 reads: CASSQGNRDRATDTQYF. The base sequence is TGCGCCAGCAGCCAAGGGAACCGGGACAGGGCCACAGATACGCAGTATTTT.